This TCR beta chain was obtained from a study of CD4 and CD8 cells across lung adenocarcinoma regions. This clonotype was detected once. Trimming at V came to 4 bases and at J to 6 bases, leaving 12 bases not matched to a gene. This CDR3 region has 17 residues. The V gene's germline CDR1 is SGDLS and CDR2 YYNGEE. Each CDR3 protein is one row after TCRdb ran MiXCR on the PCR reads. Among under 20,000 distinct CDR3 sequences listed, 51% were seen once. The sequence derives from a female donor with lung adenocarcinoma. The CD4 and CD8 labels of this study may be unreliable. V and J are TRBV9 and TRBJ2-1; 11 bases map to TRBD2. The source material was CD8+ T cells from the center of a lung tumor. The CDR3 spells CASSPQPSSGRVNEQFF. CDR3 sequence (DNA): TGTGCCAGCAGCCCCCAGCCCAGTAGCGGGAGGGTCAATGAGCAGTTCTTC.